This TCR beta chain derives from a study of tumor and adjacent non-tumor tissue in lung cancer. RNA was extracted from bulk tissue without any cell sorting. Three rounds of nested PCR, following a modified ARM-PCR protocol, produced the TCRbeta library. Using its own MiXCR run on the multiplex PCR reads, TCRdb lists one record per CDR3 protein. This sample carries around 200,000 distinct CDR3 sequences, roughly 70% of them seen once, and the ten largest clones take under 30%. This clonotype was counted only a few times. What was sequenced was lung tumor tissue. The clonotype originates from a man aged 55 to 69 with non-small cell lung cancer.

CDR3 bases: TGTGCCAGCAGTTACCTCCCGGGACTAGCGGGGGGGCTCACAGATACGCAGTATTTT. Amino acid sequence: CASSYLPGLAGGLTDTQYF. This chain uses TRBV6-2 or TRBV6-3 with TRBJ2-3; the match to TRBD2 covers 16 bases. The CDR3 totals 19 residues. The junction had 7 bases not matched to a gene; V was cut back by 2 bases and J by 2 bases. Germline CDR1 and CDR2: MNHEY and SVGEGT.